What follows are 21 T cell receptor beta chains derived from one specimen sequenced in a study of regulatory T cells in long-lasting Graves disease. Described time point: newly diagnosed GD, antithyroid drugs for less than 3 months. Construction of the TCR library relied on RNA isolated from PBMCs. Building the TCR beta libraries relied on iRepertoire HTBI primers, and CDR3 regions underwent Arm-PCR. TCRdb fed the multiplex PCR reads into MiXCR, producing one record per CDR3 protein. This table holds some 370,000 distinct CDR3 sequences, approximately 10% found once. This sample also belongs to another study, concerning T cells in Graves' hyperthyroidism and ophthalmopathy.

Here the sequenced sample was peripheral blood mononuclear cells (PBMCs), taken at new diagnosis, from a patient treated with antithyroid drugs. These receptor sequences come from a young woman with Graves disease.

There are many counts of this clonotype. V usage is TRBV7-2 and J usage is TRBJ2-1; maybe TRBD1 (5 bases). The V end was cut by 1 base, the J end by 14 bases, with 9 bases between. Germline V gene lookup returns CDR1 SGHTA and CDR2 FQGNSA. The CDR3 is 11 amino acids. CDR3 region: CASSLDRIKFF. For the CDR3, the DNA is TGTGCCAGCAGCTTAGACAGGATTAAGTTCTTC.

This clonotype has only a few counts. The V and J genes are TRBV10-3 and TRBJ1-2; D is undetermined. The CDR3 runs to 11 residues. Trimming stripped 10 bases from V and 8 bases from J, with 14 bases between. Germline CDR1 ENHRY, CDR2 SYGVKD. CDR3 sequence reads: CATHRGDGYTF. CDR3 DNA: TGTGCCACACATCGGGGTGACGGCTACACCTTC.

This clonotype was observed a few times. The chain recombines TRBV4-3 with TRBJ1-2, with TRBD1 identical over 9 bases. After removal of 4 bases from V and 5 bases from J, the junction contained 8 bases not matched to a gene. Germline V gives CDR1 LGHNA, CDR2 YSLEER. The CDR3 spans 15 residues. This chain's CDR3 is CASSPGTGNFYGYTF. CDR3 coding DNA: TGCGCCAGCAGCCCGGGGACAGGGAACTTTTATGGCTACACCTTC.

This clonotype was counted only a few times. The rearrangement links TRBV12-3 or TRBV12-4 to TRBJ2-5; D remains unclear. This CDR3 has 14 residues. V was cut by 6 bases and J by 4 bases, with 15 bases left in between. DNA for the CDR3: TGTGCCAGCAGGCTCACCAGCCACTTAGAGACCCAGTACTTC. Its translation is CASRLTSHLETQYF.

The chain combines TRBV6-2 or TRBV6-3 with TRBJ1-1; D remains ambiguous. The CDR3 is made up of 14 amino acids. The germline V gene encodes CDR1 MNHEY and CDR2 SVGEGT. V shed 2 bases and J shed 3 bases, with 10 bases lying between them. CDR3 protein: CASSYDRMDTEAFF. Here the CDR3 DNA reads TGTGCCAGCAGTTACGACCGCATGGACACTGAAGCTTTCTTT.

Concerning this clonotype: A read error is possible here, since a much larger clone lies one base away. V and J are TRBV3-1 and TRBJ2-1, with TRBD2 as a possible D gene (5 bases). The V gene's germline CDR1 is LGHDT and CDR2 YNNKEL (reference sequence). The CDR3 consists of 23 residues. In nucleotides, the CDR3 is TGTGCCAGCAGCTTATGGGTTGATGTCCGAGTTGGACTTGCCCCCTCGCCCTACAATGAGCAGTCCTTC. This codes for CASSLWVDVRVGLAPSPYNEQSF.

This clonotype was seen repeatedly, ten times or more. V gene TRBV29-1 combines with J gene TRBJ2-3, with D perhaps matching TRBD1 or TRBD2 (5 bases each). The CDR3 sequence is 13 residues long. Trimming took off 0 bases at V and 2 bases at J, with 6 bases between the two ends. Germline assignment: CDR1 SQVTM and CDR2 ANQGSEA. CDR3 residues: CSVEEGDTDTQYF. As DNA, the CDR3 is TGCAGCGTTGAAGAGGGGGACACAGATACGCAGTATTTT.

The rearrangement joins TRBV5-1 to TRBJ1-2, with 8 bases that match TRBD1. Germline V gives CDR1 SGHRS, CDR2 YFSETQ. The J segment lost 8 bases and the V segment lost 3 bases, leaving 15 bases of the junction unmatched. The CDR3 contains 16 residues. This CDR3 reads CASSSGQALSPGGYTF. CDR3 sequence (DNA): TGCGCCAGCAGCTCGGGACAGGCCCTTTCCCCCGGAGGCTACACCTTC.

This clonotype was picked up many times. The chain is built from TRBV10-3 and TRBJ2-7, with TRBD2 identical over 10 bases. Germline V gives CDR1 ENHRY, CDR2 SYGVKD. The CDR3 consists of 14 residues. After removal of 4 bases from V and 7 bases from J, the junction contained 7 bases not matched to a gene. CDR3 sequence (DNA): TGTGCCATCAGTGGGCTAGCGGGAGCGCGGGAGCAGTACTTC. The encoded protein is CAISGLAGAREQYF.

In its sample, this clonotype was seen many times. The genes are TRBV7-2 and TRBJ1-1, with TRBD1 matching over 8 bases. Trimming at V came to 4 bases and at J to 3 bases, leaving 13 bases not matched to a gene. The germline CDR1 and CDR2 sequences are SGHTA and FQGNSA. This CDR3 has 17 residues. CDR3 bases: TGTGCCAGCAGCTCTTACTATCAGGGGGCGCGGGACACTGAAGCTTTCTTT. It encodes CASSSYYQGARDTEAFF.

CDR3 sequence reads: CASSLVLEGYEQYF. CDR3 in DNA: TGTGCCAGCAGCTTGGTGCTGGAGGGCTACGAGCAGTACTTC. J is TRBJ2-7 and V is TRBV5-8, with a possible D match to TRBD2 (6 bases). Per the germline V gene, CDR1 is SGHTS and CDR2 is YDEGEE. This CDR3 region has 14 residues. Deletions cut 0 bases from V and 3 bases from J, with 10 bases between.

This clonotype was seen at least ten times. V and J are TRBV18 and TRBJ1-2; D not resolved. Trimming removed 5 bases from V and 4 bases from J, with 11 bases in between. Germline-derived CDR1 and CDR2 are KGHSH and LQKENI. The CDR3 has 13 amino acids. The CDR3 DNA is TGTGCCAGCTCAGGGCCCAGCGGCTATGGCTACACCTTC. Translated: CASSGPSGYGYTF.

This clonotype was detected ten times or more. The chain joins TRBV20-1 to TRBJ1-1; perhaps TRBD1 as D (6 bases). V lost 4 bases and J lost 9, with 21 bases in between. Germline V gene data show CDR1 as DFQATT and CDR2 as SNEGSKA (reference sequence). CDR3 size: 14 residues. The CDR3 sequence: CSATADYRVRQAFF. Written as DNA, the CDR3 is TGCAGTGCTACAGCCGATTACAGGGTTAGGCAAGCTTTCTTT.

This clonotype was recorded at least ten times. This rearrangement joins TRBV3-1 to TRBJ1-4, with 9 bases aligning to TRBD1. CDR1 LGHDT and CDR2 YNNKEL come from the germline V gene (reference sequence). Trimming took 0 bases from V and 4 from J; bases not matched to a gene: 12. The length of the CDR3 is 19 residues. This chain's CDR3 is CASSQDERTGVPHNEKLFF. The CDR3 nucleotides read TGTGCCAGCAGCCAAGATGAGCGGACAGGGGTTCCCCATAATGAAAAACTGTTTTTT.

This clonotype appeared many times. The gene calls are TRBV12-3 or TRBV12-4 and TRBJ1-5, with no clear D. V lost 3 bases and J lost 6, with 9 bases in between. CDR3 length: 13 residues. CDR3 nucleotides: TGTGCCAGCAGTTTTGCGGGCCCTCAGCCCCAGCATTTT. Amino acids: CASSFAGPQPQHF.

This clonotype appeared once. The V call is TRBV7-6, the J call TRBJ1-1, with D possibly being TRBD1 (6 bases). The length of the CDR3 is 14 residues. Germline CDR1 and CDR2: SGHVS and FNYEAQ. Trimming stripped 6 bases from V and 5 bases from J, with 16 bases between. The CDR3 sequence is CASSRGFLGTEAFF. The CDR3 nucleotides read TGTGCCAGCAGTAGGGGGTTCCTTGGAACTGAAGCTTTCTTT.

This clonotype turned up a few times. The chain couples TRBV4-3 to TRBJ2-1; the match to TRBD1 covers 8 bases. Germline V gives CDR1 LGHNA, CDR2 YSLEER. The trim removed 5 bases at V and 7 bases at J, leaving 13 bases unmatched. This CDR3 spans 16 amino acids. This CDR3 is CASSERVSGGNNEQFF. As DNA, the CDR3 is TGCGCCAGCAGCGAAAGAGTCTCAGGGGGCAATAATGAGCAGTTCTTC.

The V gene is TRBV7-9, the J gene TRBJ2-3; D unresolved. The germline V and J ends were trimmed by 1 base and 4 bases, with 6 bases remaining between them. The germline CDR1 and CDR2 sequences are SEHNR and FQNEAQ (reference sequence). This CDR3 is built from 13 residues. CDR3 amino acids: CASSLGAPDTQYF. DNA for the CDR3: TGTGCCAGCAGCTTAGGGGCCCCAGATACGCAGTATTTT.

This clonotype has a handful of counts. The chain employs TRBV15 and TRBJ1-2, with TRBD1 matching 8 bases. The J segment lost 6 bases and the V segment lost 1 base, leaving 7 bases of the junction unmatched. The CDR3 is 15 residues long. Germline V gives CDR1 LNHNV, CDR2 YYDKDF (reference sequence). The CDR3 region is CATSRVTGGGDGYTF. The DNA for the CDR3 is TGTGCCACCAGCAGAGTTACAGGGGGAGGAGATGGCTACACCTTC. Filled out from reference TRBV15 and TRBJ1-2, the complete variable domain reads DAMVIQNPRYQVTQFGKPVTLSCSQTLNHNVMYWYQQKSSQAPKLLFHYYDKDFNNEADTPDNFQSRRPNTSFCFLDIRSPGLGDTAMYLCATSRVTGGGDGYTFGSGTRLTVV.

V usage is TRBV19 and J usage is TRBJ2-1; TRBD1 is a possible D gene (6 bases). V was cut by 7 bases and J by 2 bases, with 21 bases left in between. Per germline, CDR1 LNHDA and CDR2 SQIVND (reference sequence). This CDR3 contains 17 residues. CDR3 DNA: TGTGCCAGTACCATGACAGGTTTTTACAGCCCCTACAATGAGCAGTTCTTC. Its protein is CASTMTGFYSPYNEQFF.

This clonotype was seen many times. This chain connects TRBV20-1 to TRBJ2-1; 7 bases agree with TRBD2. CDR1 DFQATT and CDR2 SNEGSKA come from the germline V gene (reference sequence). The V segment lost 0 bases and the J segment 2 bases; nucleotides outside the gene matches: 7. This CDR3 region has 16 residues. The CDR3 region has the DNA TGCAGTGCTAGAGATCTTGGACTAGACCCCTACAATGAGCAGTTCTTC. Translated: CSARDLGLDPYNEQFF.